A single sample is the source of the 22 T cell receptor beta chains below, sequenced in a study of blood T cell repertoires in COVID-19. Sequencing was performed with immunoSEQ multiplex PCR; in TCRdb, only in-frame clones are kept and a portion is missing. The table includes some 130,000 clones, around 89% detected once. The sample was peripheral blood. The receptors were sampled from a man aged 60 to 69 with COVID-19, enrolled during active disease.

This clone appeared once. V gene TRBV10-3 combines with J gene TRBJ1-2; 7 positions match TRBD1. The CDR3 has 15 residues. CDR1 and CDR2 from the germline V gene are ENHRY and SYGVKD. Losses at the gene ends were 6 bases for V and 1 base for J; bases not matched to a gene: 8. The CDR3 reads CAIRDDRAGNYGYTF. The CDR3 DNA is TGTGCCATCAGGGATGACAGGGCGGGTAACTATGGCTACACCTTC.

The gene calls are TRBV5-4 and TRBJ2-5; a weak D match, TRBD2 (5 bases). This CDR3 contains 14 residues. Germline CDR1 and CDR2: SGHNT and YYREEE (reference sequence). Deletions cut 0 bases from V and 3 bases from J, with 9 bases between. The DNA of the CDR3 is TGTGCCAGCAGCTTGGCGGGATTAAAAGAGACCCAGTACTTC. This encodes CASSLAGLKETQYF. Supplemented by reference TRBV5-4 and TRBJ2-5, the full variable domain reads ETGVTQSPTHLIKTRGQQVTLRCSSQSGHNTVSWYQQALGQGPQFIFQYYREEENGRGNFPPRFSGLQFPNYSSELNVNALELDDSALYLCASSLAGLKETQYFGPGTRLLVL.

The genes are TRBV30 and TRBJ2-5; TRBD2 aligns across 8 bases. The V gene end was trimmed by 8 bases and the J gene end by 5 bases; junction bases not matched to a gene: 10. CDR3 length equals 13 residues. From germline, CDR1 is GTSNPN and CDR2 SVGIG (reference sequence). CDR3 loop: CAGTGTRHETQYF. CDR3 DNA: TGTGCCGGAACCGGGACTAGGCATGAGACCCAGTACTTC.

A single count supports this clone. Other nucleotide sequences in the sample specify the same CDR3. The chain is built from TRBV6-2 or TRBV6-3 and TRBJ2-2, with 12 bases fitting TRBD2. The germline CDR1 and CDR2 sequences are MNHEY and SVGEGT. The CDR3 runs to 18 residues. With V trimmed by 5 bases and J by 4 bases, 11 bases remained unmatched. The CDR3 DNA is TGTGCCAGCAGTACGTCTAGCGGGGGGGCCGCTGGCACCGGGGAGCTGTTTTTT. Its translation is CASSTSSGGAAGTGELFF.

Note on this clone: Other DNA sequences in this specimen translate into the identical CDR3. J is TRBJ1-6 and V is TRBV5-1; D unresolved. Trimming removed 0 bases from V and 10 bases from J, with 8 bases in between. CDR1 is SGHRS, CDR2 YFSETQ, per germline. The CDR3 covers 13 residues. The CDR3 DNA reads TGCGCCAGCAGCTTGGAAGGCGGGTCACCCCTCCACTTT. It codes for CASSLEGGSPLHF.

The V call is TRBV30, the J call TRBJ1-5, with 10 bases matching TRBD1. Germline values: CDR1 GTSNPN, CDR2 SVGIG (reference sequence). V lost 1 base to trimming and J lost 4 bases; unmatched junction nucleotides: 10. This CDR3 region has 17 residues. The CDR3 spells CAWSAGQGFGANQPQHF. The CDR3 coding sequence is TGTGCCTGGAGTGCGGGACAGGGGTTCGGGGCGAATCAGCCCCAGCATTTT.

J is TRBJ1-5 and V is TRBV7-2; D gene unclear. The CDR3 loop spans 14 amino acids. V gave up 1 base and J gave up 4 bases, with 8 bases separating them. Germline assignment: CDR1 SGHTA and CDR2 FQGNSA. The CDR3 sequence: CASSLVGGNQPQHF. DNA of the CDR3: TGTGCCAGCAGCTTAGTGGGCGGGAATCAGCCCCAGCATTTT.

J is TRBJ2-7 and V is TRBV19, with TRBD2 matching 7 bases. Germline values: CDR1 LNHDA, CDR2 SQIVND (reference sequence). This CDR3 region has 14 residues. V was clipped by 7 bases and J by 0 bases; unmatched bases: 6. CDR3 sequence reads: CASKAGPSSYEQYF. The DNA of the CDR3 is TGTGCCAGTAAAGCGGGGCCAAGCTCCTACGAGCAGTACTTC.

This CDR3 is CASSLTATNEKLFF. The DNA for the CDR3 is TGTGCCAGCAGCTTGACAGCAACTAATGAAAAACTGTTTTTT. The J gene is TRBJ1-4, the V gene TRBV3-1 (or the pseudogene TRBV3-2); possible D gene TRBD1, 5 bases. This CDR3 region has 14 residues. V lost 5 bases to trimming and J lost 0 bases, with 7 bases between them. In germline, CDR1 is LGHDT, CDR2 YNNKEL (reference sequence).

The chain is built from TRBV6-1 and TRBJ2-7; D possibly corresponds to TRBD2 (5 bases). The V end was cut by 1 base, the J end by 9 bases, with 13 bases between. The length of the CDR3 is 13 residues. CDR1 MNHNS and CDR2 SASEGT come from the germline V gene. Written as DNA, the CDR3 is TGTGCCAGCAGTGAAGTAGTAATTGAGGGGCAGTACTTC. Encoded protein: CASSEVVIEGQYF.

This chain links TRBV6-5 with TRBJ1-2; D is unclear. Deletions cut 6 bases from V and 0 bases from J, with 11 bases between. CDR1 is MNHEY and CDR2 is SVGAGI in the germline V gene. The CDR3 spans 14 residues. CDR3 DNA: TGTGCCAGCAGGAGATTCGGTCCTAACTATGGCTACACCTTC. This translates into CASRRFGPNYGYTF.

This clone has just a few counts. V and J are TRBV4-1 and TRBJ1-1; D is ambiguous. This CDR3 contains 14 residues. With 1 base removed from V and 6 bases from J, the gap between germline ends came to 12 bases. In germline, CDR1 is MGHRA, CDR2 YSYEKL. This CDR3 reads CASSQGGQVAEAFF. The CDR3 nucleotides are TGCGCCAGCAGCCAAGGTGGTCAGGTGGCTGAAGCTTTCTTT.

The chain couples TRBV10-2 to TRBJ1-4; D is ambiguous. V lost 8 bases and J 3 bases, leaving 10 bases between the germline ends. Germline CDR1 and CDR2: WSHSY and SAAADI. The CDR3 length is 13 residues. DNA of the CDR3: TGCGCCAGCGCCGGGGTGTCTAATGAAAAACTGTTTTTT. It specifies CASAGVSNEKLFF.

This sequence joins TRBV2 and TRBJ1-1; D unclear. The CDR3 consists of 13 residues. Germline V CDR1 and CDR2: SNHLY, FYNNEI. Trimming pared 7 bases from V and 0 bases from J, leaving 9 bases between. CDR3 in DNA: TGTGCCAGCATAGTTGATATGAACACTGAAGCTTTCTTT. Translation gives CASIVDMNTEAFF.

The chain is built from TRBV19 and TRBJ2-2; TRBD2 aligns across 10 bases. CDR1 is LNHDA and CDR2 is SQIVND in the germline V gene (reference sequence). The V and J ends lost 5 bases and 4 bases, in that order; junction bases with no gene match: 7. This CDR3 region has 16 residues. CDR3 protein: CASSLLAGVTTGELFF. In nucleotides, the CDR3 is TGTGCCAGTAGTCTTCTAGCGGGGGTGACCACCGGGGAGCTGTTTTTT.

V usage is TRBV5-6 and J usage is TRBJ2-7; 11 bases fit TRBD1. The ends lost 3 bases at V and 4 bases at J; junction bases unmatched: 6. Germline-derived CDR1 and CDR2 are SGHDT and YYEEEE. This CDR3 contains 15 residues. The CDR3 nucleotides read TGTGCCAGCAGCTCCATCGGGACAGGGGGGTACGAGCAGTACTTC. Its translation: CASSSIGTGGYEQYF.

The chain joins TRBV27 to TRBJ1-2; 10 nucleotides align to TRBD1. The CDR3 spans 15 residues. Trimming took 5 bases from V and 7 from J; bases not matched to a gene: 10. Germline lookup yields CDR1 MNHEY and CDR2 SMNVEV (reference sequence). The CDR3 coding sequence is TGTGCCAGCAGTCCCCAAGGGACAGGGGTATCTGGCTACACCTTC. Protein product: CASSPQGTGVSGYTF.

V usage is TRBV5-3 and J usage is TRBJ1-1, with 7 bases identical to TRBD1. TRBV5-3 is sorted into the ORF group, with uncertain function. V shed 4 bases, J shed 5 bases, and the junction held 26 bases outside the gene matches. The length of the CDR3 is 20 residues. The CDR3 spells CARSGLVTPPPKGARTEAFF. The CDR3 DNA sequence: TGTGCCAGAAGCGGACTCGTGACCCCACCACCGAAGGGGGCGCGGACTGAAGCTTTCTTT.

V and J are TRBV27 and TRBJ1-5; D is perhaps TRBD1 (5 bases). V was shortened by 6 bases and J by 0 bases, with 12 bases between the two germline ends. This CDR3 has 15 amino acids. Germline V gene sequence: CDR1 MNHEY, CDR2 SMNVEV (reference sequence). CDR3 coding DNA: TGTGCCAGCAGAGGAGGGGAGGGTAGCAATCAGCCCCAGCATTTT. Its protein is CASRGGEGSNQPQHF.

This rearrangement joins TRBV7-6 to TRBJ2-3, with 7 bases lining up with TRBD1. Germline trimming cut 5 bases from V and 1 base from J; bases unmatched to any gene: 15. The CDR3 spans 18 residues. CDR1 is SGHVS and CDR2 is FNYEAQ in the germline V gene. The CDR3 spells CASSRSRDSRPGTDTQYF. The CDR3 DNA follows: TGTGCCAGCAGCAGATCCCGGGACAGCCGACCAGGCACAGATACGCAGTATTTT.

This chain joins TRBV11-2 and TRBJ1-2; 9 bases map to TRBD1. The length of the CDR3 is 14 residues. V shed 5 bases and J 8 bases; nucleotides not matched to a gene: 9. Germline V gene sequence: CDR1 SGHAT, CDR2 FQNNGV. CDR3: CASSLSRDREGYTF. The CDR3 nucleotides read TGTGCCAGCAGCCTGTCCCGGGACAGGGAGGGCTACACCTTC. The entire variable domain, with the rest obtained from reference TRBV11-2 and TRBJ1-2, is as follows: EAGVAQSPRYKIIEKRQSVAFWCNPISGHATLYWYQQILGQGPKLLIQFQNNGVVDDSQLPKDRFSAERLKGVDSTLKIQPAKLEDSAVYLCASSLSRDREGYTFGSGTRLTVV.

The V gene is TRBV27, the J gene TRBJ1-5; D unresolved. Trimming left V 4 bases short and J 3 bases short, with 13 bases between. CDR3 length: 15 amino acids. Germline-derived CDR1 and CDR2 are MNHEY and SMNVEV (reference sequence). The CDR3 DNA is TGTGCCAGCAGTTCGGGCAGCGGGATCAATCAGCCCCAGCATTTT. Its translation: CASSSGSGINQPQHF.